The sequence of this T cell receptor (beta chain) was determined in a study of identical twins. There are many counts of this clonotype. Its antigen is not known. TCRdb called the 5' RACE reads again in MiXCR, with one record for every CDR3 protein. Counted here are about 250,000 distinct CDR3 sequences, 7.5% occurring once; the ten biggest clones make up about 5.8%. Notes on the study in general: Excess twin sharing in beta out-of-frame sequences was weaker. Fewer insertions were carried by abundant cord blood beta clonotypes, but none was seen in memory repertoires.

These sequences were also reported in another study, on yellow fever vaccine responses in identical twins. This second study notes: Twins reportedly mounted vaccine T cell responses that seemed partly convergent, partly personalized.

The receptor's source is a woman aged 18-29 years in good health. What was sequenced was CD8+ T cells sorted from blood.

The DNA of the CDR3 is TGTGCCAGCAGCGTAGTCCAAAGGGGGACAGATACGCAGTATTTT. Translated: CASSVVQRGTDTQYF. This chain uses TRBV9 with TRBJ2-3, with D perhaps TRBD1 (6 bases). The length of the CDR3 is 15 residues. Germline V gene data show CDR1 as SGDLS and CDR2 as YYNGEE. The V gene lost 0 bases and the J gene lost 3 bases, with 11 bases spanning the gap.